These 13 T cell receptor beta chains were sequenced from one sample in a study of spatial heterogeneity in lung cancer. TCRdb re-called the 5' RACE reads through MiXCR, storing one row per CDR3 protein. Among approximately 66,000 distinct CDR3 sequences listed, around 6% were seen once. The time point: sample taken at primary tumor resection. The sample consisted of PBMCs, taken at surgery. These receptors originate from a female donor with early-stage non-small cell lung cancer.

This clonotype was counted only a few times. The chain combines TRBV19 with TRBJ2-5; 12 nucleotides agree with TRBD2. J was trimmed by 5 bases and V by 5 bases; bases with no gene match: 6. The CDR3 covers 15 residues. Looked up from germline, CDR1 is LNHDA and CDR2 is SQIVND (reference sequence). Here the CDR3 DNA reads TGTGCCAGTAGTGTTACCGGGACTAGCGGGGAGACCCAGTACTTC. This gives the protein CASSVTGTSGETQYF.

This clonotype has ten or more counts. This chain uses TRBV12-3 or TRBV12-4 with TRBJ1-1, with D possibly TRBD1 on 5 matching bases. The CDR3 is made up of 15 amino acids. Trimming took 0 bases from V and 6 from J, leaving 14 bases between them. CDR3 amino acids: CASSLAGGRAPEAFF. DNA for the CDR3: TGTGCCAGCAGTTTAGCGGGGGGTCGGGCGCCTGAAGCTTTCTTT.

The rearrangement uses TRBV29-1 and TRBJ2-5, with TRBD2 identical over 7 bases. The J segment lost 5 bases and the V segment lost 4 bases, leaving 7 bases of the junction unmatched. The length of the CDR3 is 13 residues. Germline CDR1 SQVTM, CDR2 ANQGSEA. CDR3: CSVVTGGDETQYF. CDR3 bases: TGCAGCGTTGTCACGGGAGGTGATGAGACCCAGTACTTC.

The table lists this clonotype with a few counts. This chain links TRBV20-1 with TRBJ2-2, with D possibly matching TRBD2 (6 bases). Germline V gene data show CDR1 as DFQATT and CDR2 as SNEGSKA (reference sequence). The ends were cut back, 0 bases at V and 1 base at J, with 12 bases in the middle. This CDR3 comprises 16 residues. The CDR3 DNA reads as TGCAGTGCTAGAGATCCCCGGGGAGGGAACACCGGGGAGCTGTTTTTT. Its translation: CSARDPRGGNTGELFF.

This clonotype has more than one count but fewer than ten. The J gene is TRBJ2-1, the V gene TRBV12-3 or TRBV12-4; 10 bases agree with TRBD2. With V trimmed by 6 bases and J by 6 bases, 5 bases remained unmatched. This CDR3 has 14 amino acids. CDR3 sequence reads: CASRGSGGGNEQFF. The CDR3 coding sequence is TGTGCCAGCAGAGGGAGCGGGGGGGGCAATGAGCAGTTCTTC.

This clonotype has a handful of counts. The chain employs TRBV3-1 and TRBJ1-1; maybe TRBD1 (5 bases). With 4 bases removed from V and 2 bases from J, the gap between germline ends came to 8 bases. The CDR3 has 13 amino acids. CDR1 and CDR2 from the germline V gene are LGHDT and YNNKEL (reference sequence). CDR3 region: CASSLRVNTEAFF. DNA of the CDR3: TGTGCCAGCAGCCTCAGGGTAAACACTGAAGCTTTCTTT.

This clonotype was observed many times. This chain's CDR3 is CASSMTVGVDIQYF. The DNA of the CDR3 is TGTGCCAGCAGTATGACAGTTGGGGTTGACATTCAGTACTTC. The rearrangement joins TRBV21-1 to TRBJ2-4; the DNA was not used to check the table's D call, TRBD1. TRBV21-1 is a documented pseudogene. CDR3 size: 14 residues.

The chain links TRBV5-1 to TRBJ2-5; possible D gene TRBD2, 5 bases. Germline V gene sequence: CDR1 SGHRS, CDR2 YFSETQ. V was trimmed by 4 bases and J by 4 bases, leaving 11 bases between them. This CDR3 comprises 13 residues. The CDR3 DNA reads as TGCGCCAGCAGCCCGAGGGTCGTAGAGACCCAGTACTTC. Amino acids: CASSPRVVETQYF.

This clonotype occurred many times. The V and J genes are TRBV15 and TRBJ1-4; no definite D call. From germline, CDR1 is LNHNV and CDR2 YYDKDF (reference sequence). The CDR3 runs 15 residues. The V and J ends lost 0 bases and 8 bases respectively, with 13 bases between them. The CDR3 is CATSRDGPRGEKLFF. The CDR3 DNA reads TGTGCCACCAGCAGAGATGGGCCGAGAGGGGAAAAACTGTTTTTT.

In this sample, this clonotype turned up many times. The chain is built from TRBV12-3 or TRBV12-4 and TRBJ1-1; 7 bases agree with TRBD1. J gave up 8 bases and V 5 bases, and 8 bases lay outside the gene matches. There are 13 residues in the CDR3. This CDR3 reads CASSPTTGREAFF. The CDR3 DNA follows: TGTGCCAGCAGTCCCACGACAGGGAGGGAAGCTTTCTTT.

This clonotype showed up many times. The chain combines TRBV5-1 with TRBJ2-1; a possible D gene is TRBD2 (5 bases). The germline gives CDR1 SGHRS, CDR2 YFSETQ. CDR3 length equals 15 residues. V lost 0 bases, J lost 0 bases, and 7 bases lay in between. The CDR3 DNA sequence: TGCGCCAGCAGCTTGGACGGGGACTCCTACAATGAGCAGTTCTTC. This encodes CASSLDGDSYNEQFF.

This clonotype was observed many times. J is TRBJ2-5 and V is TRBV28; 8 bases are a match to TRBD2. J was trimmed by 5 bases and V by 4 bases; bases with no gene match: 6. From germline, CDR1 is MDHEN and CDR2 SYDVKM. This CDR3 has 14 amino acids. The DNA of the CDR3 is TGTGCCAGCAGTTCCCCAGCGGGAGTCGAGACCCAGTACTTC. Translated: CASSSPAGVETQYF.

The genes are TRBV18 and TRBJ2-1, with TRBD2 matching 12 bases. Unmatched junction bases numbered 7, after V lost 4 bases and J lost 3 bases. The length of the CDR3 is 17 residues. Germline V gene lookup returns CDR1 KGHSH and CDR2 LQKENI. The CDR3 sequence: CASSLGLAGSLYNEQFF. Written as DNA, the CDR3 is TGTGCCAGCTCACTAGGACTAGCGGGATCCCTCTACAATGAGCAGTTCTTC.